This passage covers 25 T cell receptor beta chains from one sample sequenced in a study of blood T cell repertoires in COVID-19. TCRdb's copy holds only in-frame clones and misses some; the assay was immunoSEQ multiplex PCR. In the table there are over 35,000 clones, about 86% of which are singletons. Input material: peripheral blood. The receptor set was obtained from a man aged 35 to 55 with COVID-19, enrolled during active disease.

V usage is TRBV11-3 and J usage is TRBJ2-7, with a weak D call TRBD1 (5 bases). The CDR3 runs to 15 residues. Germline CDR1 reads SGHNT; CDR2 reads YENEEA. The V end was cut by 0 bases, the J end by 5 bases, with 14 bases between. CDR3 amino acids: CASSLDLGHTNEQYF. In DNA, the CDR3 is TGTGCCAGCAGCTTAGACCTAGGACATACGAACGAGCAGTACTTC.

V usage is TRBV28 and J usage is TRBJ1-2; D ambiguous. Trimming removed 8 bases from V and 3 bases from J, with 10 bases in between. The CDR3 totals 12 residues. Per the germline V gene, CDR1 is MDHEN and CDR2 is SYDVKM. The CDR3 bases are TGTGCCAGCGGGCAGTCGGACTATGGCTACACCTTC. This translates into CASGQSDYGYTF.

The rearrangement links TRBV3-1 (or the pseudogene TRBV3-2) to TRBJ2-5; maybe TRBD2 (6 bases). The CDR3 has 14 amino acids. The germline V and J ends were trimmed by 4 bases and 3 bases, with 12 bases remaining between them. The V gene's germline CDR1 is LGHDT and CDR2 YNNKEL (reference sequence). The CDR3 DNA is TGTGCCAGCAGCCCCAGCGGGTTTAAAGAGACCCAGTACTTC. Residues: CASSPSGFKETQYF.

The rearrangement joins TRBV6-1 to TRBJ2-1; TRBD2 matches 13 bases. The CDR3 consists of 16 residues. Germline V gene data show CDR1 as MNHNS and CDR2 as SASEGT. V was pared by 4 bases and J by 7 bases, with 7 bases of the junction left unmatched. The CDR3: CASSGLTSGRLNEQFF. The DNA for the CDR3 is TGTGCCAGCAGTGGTCTGACTAGCGGGAGGTTGAATGAGCAGTTCTTC.

The count of this clone is one. This chain connects TRBV2 to TRBJ2-3, with D perhaps matching TRBD2 (7 bases). The length of the CDR3 is 15 residues. Trimming stripped 10 bases from V and 2 bases from J, with 19 bases between. Germline V gives CDR1 SNHLY, CDR2 FYNNEI. The CDR3 region is CATGGELAITDTQYF. In DNA form, the CDR3 reads TGTGCCACGGGGGGCGAATTGGCGATCACAGATACGCAGTATTTT.

The chain has TRBV20-1 and TRBJ2-7; no clear D. The CDR3 has 14 amino acids. The V end lost 3 bases, the J end lost 2 bases, and 14 bases lay between the germline ends. Germline loops: CDR1 DFQATT, CDR2 SNEGSKA (reference sequence). CDR3 coding DNA: TGCAGTGCTAGTTTAGTAAGCCTAACCTACGAGCAGTACTTC. Amino acid sequence: CSASLVSLTYEQYF.

This chain connects TRBV6-5 to TRBJ1-2; D remains unclear. V was trimmed by 6 bases and J by 5 bases, leaving 13 bases between them. Looked up from germline, CDR1 is MNHEY and CDR2 is SVGAGI. This CDR3 has 13 residues. The CDR3 DNA reads as TGTGCCAGCAGCCGAGCCGGGGTGTATGGCTACACCTTC. Translating it yields CASSRAGVYGYTF.

This chain connects TRBV28 to TRBJ1-6; the D is unclear. V was clipped by 7 bases and J by 7 bases, with 17 bases between them. CDR1 and CDR2 from the germline V gene are MDHEN and SYDVKM. The CDR3 is 15 amino acids. The CDR3 loop is CASNPGTFANSPLHF. Here the CDR3 DNA reads TGTGCCAGCAATCCAGGAACCTTTGCCAATTCACCCCTCCACTTT.

V and J are TRBV28 and TRBJ2-1; perhaps TRBD2 as D (6 bases). Trimming stripped 5 bases from V and 7 bases from J, with 18 bases between. The CDR3 loop spans 15 amino acids. Germline V lookup: CDR1 MDHEN, CDR2 SYDVKM. CDR3 DNA sequence: TGTGCCAGCAGTCCATCAGGGAGGCGGGTAAATGAGCAGTTCTTC. Encoded protein: CASSPSGRRVNEQFF.

The chain carries TRBV19 and TRBJ2-2, with TRBD1 as a possible D gene (6 bases). This CDR3 is 17 amino acids long. The V end lost 8 bases, the J end lost 0 bases, and 19 bases lay between the germline ends. From germline, CDR1 is LNHDA and CDR2 SQIVND (reference sequence). The chain's CDR3 is CASARYHRDTNTGELFF. The DNA of the CDR3 is TGTGCCAGTGCGAGGTACCACAGGGACACGAACACCGGGGAGCTGTTTTTT.

The chain uses TRBV6-5 and TRBJ1-4; 7 bases agree with TRBD1. CDR1 is MNHEY, CDR2 SVGAGI, per germline. V trimming: 4 bases; J trimming: 8 bases; junction bases outside the gene matches: 13. CDR3 length: 16 residues. The CDR3 DNA follows: TGTGCCAGCAGTTGGGGGTCAACAGGGGTCCTCGAAAAACTGTTTTTT. This encodes CASSWGSTGVLEKLFF.

V gene TRBV28 combines with J gene TRBJ2-1, with 8 bases matching TRBD1. The CDR3 sequence is 15 residues long. V lost 5 bases, J lost 15 bases, and 18 bases stayed unmatched. Germline CDR1 reads MDHEN; CDR2 reads SYDVKM. The CDR3 protein is CASSPRDRTARVRFF. The CDR3 DNA follows: TGTGCCAGCAGTCCCCGGGACAGGACGGCCCGCGTGCGGTTCTTC.

This rearrangement joins TRBV6-5 to TRBJ1-2; no reliable D call. Trimming took 10 bases from V and 0 from J, leaving 18 bases between them. Germline values: CDR1 MNHEY, CDR2 SVGAGI. The length of the CDR3 is 15 residues. CDR3 loop: CAIRGNLHANYGYTF. CDR3 nucleotide sequence: TGTGCCATCCGCGGGAACCTCCATGCTAACTATGGCTACACCTTC.

V and J are TRBV25-1 and TRBJ1-2; D is perhaps TRBD1 (5 bases). Trimming removed 4 bases from V and 7 bases from J, with 13 bases in between. Germline lookup yields CDR1 MGHDK and CDR2 SYGVNS. The CDR3 has 13 amino acids. The CDR3, as DNA: TGTGCCAGCAGTGCGGGGGATGTCGGTGGCTACACCTTC. Translating it yields CASSAGDVGGYTF.

The rearrangement links TRBV2 to TRBJ1-2; 7 positions agree with TRBD1. Unmatched junction bases numbered 4, after V lost 2 bases and J lost 4 bases. Germline loops: CDR1 SNHLY, CDR2 FYNNEI. CDR3 length: 14 residues. The CDR3 is CASSEQDRRYGYTF. In DNA, the CDR3 is TGTGCCAGCAGTGAACAGGACAGGCGCTATGGCTACACCTTC. Looking up the rest from reference TRBV2 and TRBJ1-2 gives the full variable domain: EPEVTQTPSHQVTQMGQEVILRCVPISNHLYFYWYRQILGQKVEFLVSFYNNEISEKSEIFDDQFSVERPDGSNFTLKIRSTKLEDSAMYFCASSEQDRRYGYTFGSGTRLTVV.

The chain combines TRBV11-3 with TRBJ2-7; 14 positions match TRBD2. Unmatched junction bases numbered 6, after V lost 5 bases and J lost 6 bases. The germline CDR1 and CDR2 sequences are SGHNT and YENEEA. CDR3 length: 15 residues. DNA for the CDR3: TGTGCCAGCAGCACGGCCGGGACTAGCGGGGGCGAGCAGTACTTC. Amino acids: CASSTAGTSGGEQYF.

V gene TRBV6-5 combines with J gene TRBJ1-3, with no clear D. Germline assignment: CDR1 MNHEY and CDR2 SVGAGI. The CDR3 runs 16 residues. Trimming took off 0 bases at V and 0 bases at J, with 9 bases between the two ends. The DNA of the CDR3 is TGTGCCAGCAGTTACTCGTCACGAGCCTCTGGAAACACCATATATTTT. This encodes CASSYSSRASGNTIYF.

The V call is TRBV5-4, the J call TRBJ2-5; possibly TRBD2 for D (5 bases). V lost 4 bases and J 10 bases, leaving 17 bases between the germline ends. CDR3 length equals 13 residues. CDR1 is SGHNT and CDR2 is YYREEE in the germline V gene (reference sequence). The CDR3 protein is CASSKTGVPDQYF. CDR3 sequence (DNA): TGTGCCAGCAGCAAAACCGGGGTTCCGGACCAGTACTTC.

V and J are TRBV6-4 and TRBJ1-2; D may be TRBD1 (5 bases). This CDR3 is built from 15 residues. Per germline, CDR1 MRHNA and CDR2 SNTAGT. Trimming took 3 bases from V and 2 from J, leaving 13 bases between them. The CDR3 sequence: CASSEDTTANYGYTF. The CDR3 DNA reads as TGTGCCAGCAGTGAAGACACGACAGCAAACTATGGCTACACCTTC.

The chain combines TRBV2 with TRBJ1-5; D gene uncertain. With 3 bases removed from V and 0 bases from J, the gap between germline ends came to 9 bases. CDR1 and CDR2 from the germline V gene are SNHLY and FYNNEI. The CDR3 loop spans 15 amino acids. The CDR3 loop reads CASSEGRNSNQPQHF. CDR3 DNA sequence: TGTGCCAGCAGTGAGGGCAGGAATAGCAATCAGCCCCAGCATTTT.

V is TRBV14 and J is TRBJ2-4; 12 bases align to TRBD2. The CDR3 covers 19 residues. Trimming took 0 bases from V and 0 from J; bases not matched to a gene: 6. The germline V gene has CDR1 SGHDN and CDR2 FVKESK. The chain's CDR3 is CASSQDASGGALAKNIQYF. The CDR3 region has the DNA TGTGCCAGCAGCCAAGACGCTAGCGGGGGGGCCCTAGCCAAAAACATTCAGTACTTC.

This clone was observed a single time. The V gene is TRBV27, the J gene TRBJ2-3, with TRBD2 matching over 12 bases. CDR1 and CDR2 (germline): MNHEY, SMNVEV (reference sequence). Trimming removed 9 bases from V and 4 bases from J; junction bases left unmatched: 14. The CDR3 covers 17 residues. The CDR3 reads CASRELTSGSRADTQYF. DNA for the CDR3: TGTGCCAGTAGAGAGTTGACTAGCGGGAGTAGGGCAGATACGCAGTATTTT.

The chain links TRBV5-1 to TRBJ2-3; tentatively, D is TRBD2 (5 bases). This CDR3 has 14 amino acids. V was shortened by 4 bases and J by 3 bases, with 12 bases between the two germline ends. Looked up from germline, CDR1 is SGHRS and CDR2 is YFSETQ. The CDR3 loop is CASSRRESTDTQYF. DNA for the CDR3: TGCGCCAGCAGCCGCCGGGAAAGTACAGATACGCAGTATTTT. The entire variable domain, with the rest obtained from reference TRBV5-1 and TRBJ2-3, is as follows: KAGVTQTPRYLIKTRGQQVTLSCSPISGHRSVSWYQQTPGQGLQFLFEYFSETQRNKGNFPGRFSGRQFSNSRSEMNVSTLELGDSALYLCASSRRESTDTQYFGPGTRLTVL.

This chain connects TRBV6-5 to TRBJ2-7; maybe TRBD1 (6 bases). Trimming stripped 6 bases from V and 3 bases from J, with 18 bases between. Per the germline V gene, CDR1 is MNHEY and CDR2 is SVGAGI. The CDR3 has 15 amino acids. The chain's CDR3 is CASRASGHTNYEQYF. The CDR3 nucleotides read TGTGCCAGCAGAGCCTCGGGACACACAAACTACGAGCAGTACTTC.

The J gene is TRBJ2-1, the V gene TRBV5-5, with TRBD2 matching over 7 bases. CDR1 is SGHKS and CDR2 is YYEKEE in the germline V gene (reference sequence). Trimming took 4 bases from V and 6 from J; bases not matched to a gene: 13. CDR3 size: 16 residues. The CDR3 coding sequence is TGTGCCAGCAGCCCCTGGGCGGGAGCTATAGGCAATGAGCAGTTCTTC. It codes for CASSPWAGAIGNEQFF.